The rows below give T cell receptor beta chains drawn from one sample of a study of cytomegalovirus exposure and HLA in healthy donors. Repertoires were generated with immunoSEQ multiplex PCR, while TCRdb's copy carries only in-frame clones and drops some. This table holds some 270,000 clones, around 90% found once. Sequenced input: PBMCs. The source is a girl aged 2-10 years in good health and CMV-seronegative. Both conserved end residues are part of each CDR3. Each record gives: CDR3 length, J gene, clone size, D gene, V gene, CDR3 protein, CDR3 DNA. A D gene is named only where the DNA matches it firmly. Clone size is stated in some rows and not others, as once, few, many or a class when expanded.

14 | TRBJ1-5 | NA | NA | TRBV28 | CASSLGGYNQPQHF | TGTGCCAGCAGTTTGGGGGGTTACAATCAGCCCCAGCATTTT
14 | TRBJ1-2 | NA | TRBD1 | TRBV6-4 | CASSAELDRGGYTF | TGTGCCAGCAGTGCCGAGCTCGACAGGGGAGGCTACACCTTC
13 | TRBJ1-1 | few | NA | TRBV6-1 | CASSRTANTEAFF | TGTGCCAGCAGCAGGACAGCCAACACTGAAGCTTTCTTT
15 | TRBJ2-7 | NA | TRBD1 | TRBV30 | CAWSRGQGAWNEQYF | TGTGCCTGGAGTAGGGGACAGGGGGCATGGAACGAGCAGTACTTC
14 | TRBJ2-3 | NA | TRBD2 | TRBV5-1 | CASSLRLAGDTQYF | TGCGCCAGCAGCTTGAGGCTAGCGGGAGATACGCAGTATTTT
11 | TRBJ1-2 | NA | NA | TRBV28 | CASSVGPGYTF | TGTGCCAGCAGCGTGGGCCCGGGCTACACCTTC
18 | TRBJ1-1 | NA | NA | TRBV11-2 | CASSSPKNVGALTLEAFF | TGTGCCAGCAGCTCCCCTAAAAACGTGGGGGCCTTAACTTTGGAAGCTTTCTTT
13 | TRBJ2-1 | NA | NA | TRBV5-8 | CASSVTGSNEQFF | TGTGCCAGCAGCGTAACAGGTAGCAATGAGCAGTTCTTC
14 | TRBJ1-2 | NA | TRBD1 | TRBV5-1 | CASSPDRGEGGYTF | TGCGCCAGCAGCCCCGACAGGGGGGAGGGTGGCTACACCTTC
15 | TRBJ1-2 | NA | TRBD1 | TRBV2 | CASNIQGAADYGYTF | TGTGCCAGCAATATACAGGGGGCGGCGGACTATGGCTACACCTTC
14 | TRBJ2-5 | NA | NA | TRBV5-1 | CASSNMGQKETQYF | TGCGCCAGCAGCAACATGGGACAAAAAGAGACCCAGTACTTC